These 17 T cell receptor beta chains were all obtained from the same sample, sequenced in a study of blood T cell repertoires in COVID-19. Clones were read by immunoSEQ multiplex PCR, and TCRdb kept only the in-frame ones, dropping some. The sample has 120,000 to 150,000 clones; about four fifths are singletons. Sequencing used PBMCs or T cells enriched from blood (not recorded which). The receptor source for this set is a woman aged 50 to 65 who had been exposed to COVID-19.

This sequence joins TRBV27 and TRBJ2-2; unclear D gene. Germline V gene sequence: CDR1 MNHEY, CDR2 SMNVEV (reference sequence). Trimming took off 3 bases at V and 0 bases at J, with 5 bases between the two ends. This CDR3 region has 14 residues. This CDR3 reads CASSFGSNTGELFF. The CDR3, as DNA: TGTGCCAGCAGTTTTGGCTCGAACACCGGGGAGCTGTTTTTT.

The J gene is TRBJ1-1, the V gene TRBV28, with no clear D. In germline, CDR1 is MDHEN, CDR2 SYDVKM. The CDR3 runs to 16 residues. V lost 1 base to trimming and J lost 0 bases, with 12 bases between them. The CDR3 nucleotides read TGTGCCAGCAGTTTATTAAGAGGGCTCCTGAACACTGAAGCTTTCTTT. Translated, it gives CASSLLRGLLNTEAFF.

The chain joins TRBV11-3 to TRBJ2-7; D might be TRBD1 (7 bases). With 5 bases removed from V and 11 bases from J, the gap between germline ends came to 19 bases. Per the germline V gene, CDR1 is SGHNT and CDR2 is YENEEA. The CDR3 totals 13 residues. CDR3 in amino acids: CASSPHPGGKEYF. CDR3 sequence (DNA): TGTGCCAGCAGCCCTCATCCAGGGGGGAAGGAGTACTTC.

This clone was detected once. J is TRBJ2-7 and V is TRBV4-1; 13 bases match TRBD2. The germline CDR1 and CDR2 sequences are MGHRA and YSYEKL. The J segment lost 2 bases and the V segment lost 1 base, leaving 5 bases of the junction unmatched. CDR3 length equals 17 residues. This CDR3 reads CASSQVPGTSGAYEQYF. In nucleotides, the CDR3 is TGCGCCAGCAGCCAAGTACCCGGGACTAGCGGGGCCTACGAGCAGTACTTC.

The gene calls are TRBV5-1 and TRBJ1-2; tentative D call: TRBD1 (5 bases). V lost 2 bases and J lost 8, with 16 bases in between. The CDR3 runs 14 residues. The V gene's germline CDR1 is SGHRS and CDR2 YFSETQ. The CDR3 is CASSLHDSEAGYTF. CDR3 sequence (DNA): TGCGCCAGCAGCTTACACGACAGCGAGGCGGGCTACACCTTC. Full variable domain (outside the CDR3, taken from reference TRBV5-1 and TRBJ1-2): KAGVTQTPRYLIKTRGQQVTLSCSPISGHRSVSWYQQTPGQGLQFLFEYFSETQRNKGNFPGRFSGRQFSNSRSEMNVSTLELGDSALYLCASSLHDSEAGYTFGSGTRLTVV.

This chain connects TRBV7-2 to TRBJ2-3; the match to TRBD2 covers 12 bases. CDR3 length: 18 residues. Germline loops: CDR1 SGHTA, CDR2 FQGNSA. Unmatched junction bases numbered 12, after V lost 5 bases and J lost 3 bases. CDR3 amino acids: CASSPLAGGPGITDTQYF. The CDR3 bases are TGTGCCAGCAGCCCCCTAGCGGGGGGGCCGGGGATAACAGATACGCAGTATTTT.

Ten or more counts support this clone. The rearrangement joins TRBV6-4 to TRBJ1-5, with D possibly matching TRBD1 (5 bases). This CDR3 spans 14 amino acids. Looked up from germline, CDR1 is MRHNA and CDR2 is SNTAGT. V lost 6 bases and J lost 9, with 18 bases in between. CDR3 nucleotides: TGTGCCAGCAGCAACTCCCTAGGGGCTTTGCCCCAGCATTTT. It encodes CASSNSLGALPQHF.

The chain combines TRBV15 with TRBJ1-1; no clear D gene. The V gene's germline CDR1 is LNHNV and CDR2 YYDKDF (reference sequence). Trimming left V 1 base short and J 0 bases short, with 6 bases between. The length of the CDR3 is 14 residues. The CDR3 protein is CATSRGYMNTEAFF. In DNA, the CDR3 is TGTGCCACCAGCAGAGGTTATATGAACACTGAAGCTTTCTTT.

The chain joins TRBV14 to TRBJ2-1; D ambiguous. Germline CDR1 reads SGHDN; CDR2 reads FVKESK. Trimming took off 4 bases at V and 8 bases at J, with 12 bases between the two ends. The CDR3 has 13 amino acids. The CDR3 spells CASSLNLQDEQFF. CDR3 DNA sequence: TGTGCCAGCAGCCTCAATCTGCAGGATGAGCAGTTCTTC.

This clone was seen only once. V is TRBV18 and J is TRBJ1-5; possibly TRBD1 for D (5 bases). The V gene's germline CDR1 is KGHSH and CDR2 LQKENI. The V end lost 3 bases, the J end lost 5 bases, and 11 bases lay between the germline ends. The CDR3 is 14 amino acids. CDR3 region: CASSPAWGDQPQHF. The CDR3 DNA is TGTGCCAGCTCACCGGCCTGGGGGGATCAGCCCCAGCATTTT. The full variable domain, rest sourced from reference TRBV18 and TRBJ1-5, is NAGVMQNPRHLVRRRGQEARLRCSPMKGHSHVYWYRQLPEEGLKFMVYLQKENIIDESGMPKERFSAEFPKEGPSILRIQQVVRGDSAAYFCASSPAWGDQPQHFGDGTRLSIL.

CDR3 residues: CASSVAAAGTLGNTIYF. CDR3 DNA: TGTGCCAGCAGCGTAGCTGCGGCCGGGACTCTTGGAAACACCATATATTTT. The chain has TRBV9 and TRBJ1-3, with D perhaps TRBD1 (5 bases). The germline V and J ends were trimmed by 0 bases and 3 bases, with 16 bases remaining between them. The CDR3 covers 17 residues. Germline assignment: CDR1 SGDLS and CDR2 YYNGEE.

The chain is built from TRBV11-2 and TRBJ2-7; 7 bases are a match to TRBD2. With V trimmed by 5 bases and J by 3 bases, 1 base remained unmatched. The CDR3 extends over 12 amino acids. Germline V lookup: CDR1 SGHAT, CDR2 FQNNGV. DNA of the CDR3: TGTGCCAGCAGCCGGGACTACTACGAGCAGTACTTC. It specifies CASSRDYYEQYF.

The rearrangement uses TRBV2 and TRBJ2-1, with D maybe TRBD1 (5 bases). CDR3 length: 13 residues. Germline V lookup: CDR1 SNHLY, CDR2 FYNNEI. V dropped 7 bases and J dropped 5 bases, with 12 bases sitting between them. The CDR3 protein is CASKQGVDNEQFF. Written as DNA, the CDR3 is TGTGCCAGCAAGCAGGGTGTGGACAATGAGCAGTTCTTC.

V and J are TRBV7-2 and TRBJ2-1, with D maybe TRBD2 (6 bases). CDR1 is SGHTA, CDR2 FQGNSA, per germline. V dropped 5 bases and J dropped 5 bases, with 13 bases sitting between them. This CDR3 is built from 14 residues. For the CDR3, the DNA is TGTGCCAGCAGCCATCCCGGGACTCACAATGAGCAGTTCTTC. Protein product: CASSHPGTHNEQFF.

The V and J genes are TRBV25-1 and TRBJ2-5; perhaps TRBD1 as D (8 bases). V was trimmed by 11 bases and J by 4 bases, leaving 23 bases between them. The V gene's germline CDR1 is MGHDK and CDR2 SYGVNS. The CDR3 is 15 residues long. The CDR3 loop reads CASDRPDREGETQYF. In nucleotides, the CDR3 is TGTGCCTCGGACAGACCGGACAGGGAGGGAGAGACCCAGTACTTC.

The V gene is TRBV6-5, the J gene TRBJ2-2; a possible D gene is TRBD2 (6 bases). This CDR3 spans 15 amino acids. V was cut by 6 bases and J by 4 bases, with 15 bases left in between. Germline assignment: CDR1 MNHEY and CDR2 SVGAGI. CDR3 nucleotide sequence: TGTGCCAGCAGCTCCATGGGGGGTGTCACCGGGGAGCTGTTTTTT. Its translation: CASSSMGGVTGELFF.

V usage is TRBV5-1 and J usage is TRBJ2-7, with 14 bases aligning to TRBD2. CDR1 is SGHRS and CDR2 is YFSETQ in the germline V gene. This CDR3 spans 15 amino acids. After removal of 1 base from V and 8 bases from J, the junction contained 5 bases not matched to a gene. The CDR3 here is CASSLSGTSGRQQYF. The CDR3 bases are TGCGCCAGCAGCTTGTCGGGGACTAGCGGGAGACAGCAGTACTTC.